These 2 T cell receptor beta chains originate from one sample sequenced in a study of blood T cell repertoires in COVID-19. The data were produced by immunoSEQ multiplex PCR, yet TCRdb's version contains in-frame clones alone and is incomplete. The data contain more than 250,000 clones, over 75% of them seen just once; the ten biggest clones take up about 10%. Sequencing used PBMCs or T cells enriched from blood (not recorded which). Every receptor here comes from a woman under 30 who had recovered from COVID-19.

This clone was found a few times. The chain uses TRBV10-3 and TRBJ1-6; 10 positions agree with TRBD1. CDR3 length: 13 residues. Unmatched junction bases numbered 8, after V lost 11 bases and J lost 10 bases. CDR1 is ENHRY and CDR2 is SYGVKD in the germline V gene. The chain's CDR3 is CASSGTGESPLHF. In DNA form, the CDR3 reads TGTGCCTCATCCGGGACAGGGGAGTCACCCCTCCACTTT.

This chain links TRBV11-1 with TRBJ2-1, with D perhaps matching TRBD2 (5 bases). Germline V gene lookup returns CDR1 SGHAT and CDR2 FQDESV (reference sequence). V dropped 5 bases and J dropped 9 bases, with 8 bases sitting between them. The CDR3 is made up of 11 amino acids. CDR3 sequence reads: CASSRRVEQFF. CDR3 in DNA: TGTGCCAGCAGCCGGCGGGTTGAGCAGTTCTTC. The variable domain in full, completed from reference TRBV11-1 and TRBJ2-1, reads EAEVAQSPRYKITEKSQAVAFWCDPISGHATLYWYRQILGQGPELLVQFQDESVVDDSQLPKDRFSAERLKGVDSTLKIQPAELGDSAMYLCASSRRVEQFFGPGTRLTVL.